The entry that follows covers one T cell receptor (beta chain) sequence. This sample was taken from a study of blood T cell repertoires in COVID-19. As for the study in general: Researchers got acute and convalescent COVID-19 samples from the United States, Italy and Spain. PBMCs, B-cell-depleted T cells, or T cells were the source of the cDNA or gDNA that made up the material.

The authors' processing: How many nucleated cells were present was estimated from reference gene primer amplification. Profiling relied on immunoSEQ multiplex PCR, and the TCRdb table lists in-frame clones only, not all of them. Clonal size and the V and J genes are those of that table, whereas D and trimming came from the DNA. This table holds some 310,000 clones, 90% found once. Patients at the Seattle site were enrolled during active infection and followed longitudinally. V lost 2 bases and J 1 base, leaving 11 bases between the germline ends. This CDR3 contains 16 residues. Germline values: CDR1 KGHSH, CDR2 LQKENI.

The specimen sequenced was peripheral blood. The V and J genes are TRBV18 and TRBJ2-2; a weak D match, TRBD2 (6 bases). This clonotype was sampled from a woman in her twenties or thirties with COVID-19, enrolled during active disease. In DNA, the CDR3 is TGTGCCAGCTCACCAACTTTCGGGGGGAACACCGGGGAGCTGTTTTTT. Protein sequence: CASSPTFGGNTGELFF.